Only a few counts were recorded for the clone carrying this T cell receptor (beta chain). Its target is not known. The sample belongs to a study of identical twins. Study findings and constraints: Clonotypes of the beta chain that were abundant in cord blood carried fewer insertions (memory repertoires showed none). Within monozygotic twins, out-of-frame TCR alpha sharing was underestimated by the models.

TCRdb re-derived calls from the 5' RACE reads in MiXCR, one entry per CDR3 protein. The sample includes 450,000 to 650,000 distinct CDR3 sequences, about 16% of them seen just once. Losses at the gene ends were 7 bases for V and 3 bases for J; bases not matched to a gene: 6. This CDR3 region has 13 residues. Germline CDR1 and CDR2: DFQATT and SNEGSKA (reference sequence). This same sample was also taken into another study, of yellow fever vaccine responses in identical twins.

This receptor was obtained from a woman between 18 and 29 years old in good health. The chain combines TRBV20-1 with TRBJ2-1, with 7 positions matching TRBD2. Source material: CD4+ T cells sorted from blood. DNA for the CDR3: TGCAGTGTCATGGGAGGGCTCTACAATGAGCAGTTCTTC. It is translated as CSVMGGLYNEQFF.